A selection of T cell receptor beta chains follows, all from one sample in a study of Ad26.COV2.S vaccination and SARS-CoV-2 variants. Clones were read by immunoSEQ multiplex PCR, and TCRdb kept only the in-frame ones, dropping some. The sample records about 460,000 clones, roughly 87% being singletons. Here the sequenced sample was peripheral blood, taken in a trial of Ad26.COV2.S vaccine versus placebo. Every receptor here comes from a person aged 18-65 years who received the Ad26.COV2.S COVID-19 vaccine or a placebo. Each CDR3 is given with its conserved first and last residue. A D gene is named only where the DNA matches it firmly. Size tells how often a clone was seen (once, few, many) or the class of an expanded clone, and some rows leave it out.

D gene: NA; clone size: NA; CDR3 length: 14; V gene: TRBV19; J gene: TRBJ2-2; CDR3 protein: CASRAIQGSGELFF
D gene: NA; clone size: NA; CDR3 length: 11; V gene: TRBV2; J gene: TRBJ1-3; CDR3 protein: CASSVGNTIYF
D gene: NA; clone size: NA; CDR3 length: 13; V gene: TRBV7-9; J gene: TRBJ1-1; CDR3 protein: CASSKDGNTEAFF
D gene: TRBD2; clone size: NA; CDR3 length: 15; V gene: TRBV6-5; J gene: TRBJ2-1; CDR3 protein: CASSYPGLAGNEQFF
D gene: NA; clone size: NA; CDR3 length: 14; V gene: TRBV5-1; J gene: TRBJ2-5; CDR3 protein: CASSLSPGEETQYF
D gene: NA; clone size: NA; CDR3 length: 14; V gene: TRBV9; J gene: TRBJ1-3; CDR3 protein: CASSVDISGNTIYF
D gene: NA; clone size: few; CDR3 length: 13; V gene: TRBV29-1; J gene: TRBJ1-3; CDR3 protein: CSVTVLIGNTIYF
D gene: NA; clone size: NA; CDR3 length: 13; V gene: TRBV30; J gene: TRBJ1-5; CDR3 protein: CAWSREARQPQHF
D gene: NA; clone size: NA; CDR3 length: 14; V gene: TRBV7-9; J gene: TRBJ1-1; CDR3 protein: CASKPTAGGTEAFF
D gene: NA; clone size: NA; CDR3 length: 14; V gene: TRBV14; J gene: TRBJ2-7; CDR3 protein: CASSQHIGSYEQYF
D gene: NA; clone size: NA; CDR3 length: 17; V gene: TRBV7-9; J gene: TRBJ2-2; CDR3 protein: CASSLARGLANTGELFF
D gene: NA; clone size: NA; CDR3 length: 14; V gene: TRBV19; J gene: TRBJ2-7; CDR3 protein: CASSDGRLAYEQYF
D gene: TRBD1; clone size: NA; CDR3 length: 14; V gene: TRBV19; J gene: TRBJ1-5; CDR3 protein: CASQRTGDRQPQHF
D gene: NA; clone size: NA; CDR3 length: 14; V gene: TRBV28; J gene: TRBJ2-7; CDR3 protein: CASSLWASLHEQYF
D gene: NA; clone size: NA; CDR3 length: 13; V gene: TRBV2; J gene: TRBJ2-4; CDR3 protein: CASSGVGGNIQYF
D gene: NA; clone size: NA; CDR3 length: 14; V gene: TRBV28; J gene: TRBJ1-5; CDR3 protein: CASRSAGSNQPQHF
D gene: TRBD1; clone size: NA; CDR3 length: 14; V gene: TRBV19; J gene: TRBJ1-1; CDR3 protein: CASSVPGGVTEAFF
D gene: NA; clone size: NA; CDR3 length: 14; V gene: TRBV18; J gene: TRBJ1-1; CDR3 protein: CASSPRSEYTEAFF
D gene: TRBD2; clone size: NA; CDR3 length: 16; V gene: TRBV4-1; J gene: TRBJ2-7; CDR3 protein: CASSQGRRAGNYEQYF
D gene: NA; clone size: NA; CDR3 length: 15; V gene: TRBV6-5; J gene: TRBJ1-5; CDR3 protein: CASSYSGSSNQPQHF
D gene: TRBD1; clone size: NA; CDR3 length: 18; V gene: TRBV6-6; J gene: TRBJ1-6; CDR3 protein: CASSQSETGWGYNSPLHF
D gene: TRBD1; clone size: NA; CDR3 length: 19; V gene: TRBV2; J gene: TRBJ1-1; CDR3 protein: CASSEASRSGDRGGTEAFF
D gene: NA; clone size: NA; CDR3 length: 15; V gene: TRBV9; J gene: TRBJ1-5; CDR3 protein: CASSLQGQNNQPQHF
D gene: NA; clone size: NA; CDR3 length: 14; V gene: TRBV7-9; J gene: TRBJ1-2; CDR3 protein: CASTLGTARDGYTF
D gene: TRBD2; clone size: NA; CDR3 length: 19; V gene: TRBV28; J gene: TRBJ2-5; CDR3 protein: CASSLLILGLAESQETQYF
D gene: NA; clone size: NA; CDR3 length: 14; V gene: TRBV30; J gene: TRBJ2-5; CDR3 protein: CAWEPGVTKETQYF
D gene: TRBD1; clone size: NA; CDR3 length: 14; V gene: TRBV7-9; J gene: TRBJ1-1; CDR3 protein: CASSRRTGGTEAFF
D gene: NA; clone size: NA; CDR3 length: 11; V gene: TRBV20-1; J gene: TRBJ2-5; CDR3 protein: CSARLQETQYF
D gene: TRBD1; clone size: NA; CDR3 length: 17; V gene: TRBV19; J gene: TRBJ2-7; CDR3 protein: CASSTPSGTGGSREQYF
D gene: TRBD1; clone size: once; CDR3 length: 13; V gene: TRBV6-2/TRBV6-3; J gene: TRBJ2-7; CDR3 protein: CASSYKDRGKQYF
D gene: NA; clone size: NA; CDR3 length: 15; V gene: TRBV6-5; J gene: TRBJ1-1; CDR3 protein: CASLNWGRGNTEAFF
D gene: NA; clone size: NA; CDR3 length: 18; V gene: TRBV27; J gene: TRBJ1-5; CDR3 protein: CASSQHRPGANLNQPQHF
D gene: NA; clone size: NA; CDR3 length: 13; V gene: TRBV18; J gene: TRBJ1-1; CDR3 protein: CASSPPGFTEAFF
D gene: TRBD2; clone size: NA; CDR3 length: 16; V gene: TRBV27; J gene: TRBJ2-1; CDR3 protein: CASSLTAGVAYNEQFF
D gene: NA; clone size: NA; CDR3 length: 15; V gene: TRBV4-1; J gene: TRBJ2-7; CDR3 protein: CASSQGPGSSYEQYF
D gene: TRBD2; clone size: NA; CDR3 length: 17; V gene: TRBV27; J gene: TRBJ2-1; CDR3 protein: CASSLSGAGAAYNEQFF
D gene: TRBD2; clone size: NA; CDR3 length: 15; V gene: TRBV3-1/TRBV3-2; J gene: TRBJ2-1; CDR3 protein: CASSQGGSSYNEQFF
D gene: TRBD2; clone size: NA; CDR3 length: 15; V gene: TRBV28; J gene: TRBJ2-1; CDR3 protein: CASSSSGLAHNEQFF
D gene: NA; clone size: NA; CDR3 length: 14; V gene: TRBV7-9; J gene: TRBJ2-1; CDR3 protein: CASSSGIDYNEQFF
D gene: NA; clone size: few; CDR3 length: 13; V gene: TRBV5-1; J gene: TRBJ1-5; CDR3 protein: CASSLVVGQPQHF
D gene: NA; clone size: NA; CDR3 length: 14; V gene: TRBV7-6; J gene: TRBJ1-5; CDR3 protein: CASSPIEGFQPQHF
D gene: TRBD1; clone size: NA; CDR3 length: 17; V gene: TRBV15; J gene: TRBJ1-4; CDR3 protein: CATSGKLQGGTNEKLFF
D gene: NA; clone size: NA; CDR3 length: 14; V gene: TRBV2; J gene: TRBJ1-5; CDR3 protein: CASSARGGGQPQHF
D gene: NA; clone size: NA; CDR3 length: 12; V gene: TRBV7-9; J gene: TRBJ2-5; CDR3 protein: CASSFHLETQYF
D gene: TRBD1; clone size: NA; CDR3 length: 14; V gene: TRBV6-5; J gene: TRBJ2-2; CDR3 protein: CASRETGFTGELFF
D gene: NA; clone size: NA; CDR3 length: 15; V gene: TRBV5-1; J gene: TRBJ1-3; CDR3 protein: CASSFSPGAGNTIYF
D gene: NA; clone size: NA; CDR3 length: 17; V gene: TRBV7-3; J gene: TRBJ2-1; CDR3 protein: CASSQIYTGPGYNEQFF
D gene: NA; clone size: few; CDR3 length: 14; V gene: TRBV4-1; J gene: TRBJ1-4; CDR3 protein: CASSGTGTLEKLFF
D gene: TRBD1; clone size: NA; CDR3 length: 16; V gene: TRBV4-1; J gene: TRBJ1-1; CDR3 protein: CASSHQLGTAISEAFF
D gene: TRBD2; clone size: NA; CDR3 length: 15; V gene: TRBV15; J gene: TRBJ2-5; CDR3 protein: CATSRPGLEKETQYF
D gene: TRBD2; clone size: NA; CDR3 length: 15; V gene: TRBV9; J gene: TRBJ2-7; CDR3 protein: CASSVSGSSHYEQYF
D gene: TRBD1; clone size: NA; CDR3 length: 13; V gene: TRBV4-1; J gene: TRBJ2-7; CDR3 protein: CASSLDRGYEQYF
D gene: TRBD2; clone size: NA; CDR3 length: 15; V gene: TRBV5-1; J gene: TRBJ2-7; CDR3 protein: CASSLVSGATYEQYF
D gene: NA; clone size: once; CDR3 length: 13; V gene: TRBV15; J gene: TRBJ1-1; CDR3 protein: CATSRDMNTEAFF
D gene: NA; clone size: NA; CDR3 length: 11; V gene: TRBV29-1; J gene: TRBJ1-1; CDR3 protein: CSVDEGLGAFF
D gene: NA; clone size: NA; CDR3 length: 15; V gene: TRBV6-1; J gene: TRBJ1-2; CDR3 protein: CASSEALAESYGYTF
D gene: NA; clone size: NA; CDR3 length: 12; V gene: TRBV7-9; J gene: TRBJ2-5; CDR3 protein: CAGTLGGETQYF
D gene: NA; clone size: NA; CDR3 length: 15; V gene: TRBV27; J gene: TRBJ2-3; CDR3 protein: CASGHSGLGTDTQYF
D gene: NA; clone size: few; CDR3 length: 16; V gene: TRBV15; J gene: TRBJ2-2; CDR3 protein: CATSREKGGNTGELFF